This T cell receptor (beta chain) was identified during a study of blood T cell repertoires in COVID-19. Study-level information: PBMCs, B-cell-depleted T cells, or T cells were the source of the cDNA or gDNA that made up the material.

The CDR3 extends over 15 amino acids. Per germline, CDR1 SGHAT and CDR2 FQNNGV. V was shortened by 3 bases and J by 0 bases, with 11 bases between the two germline ends. Across about 22 US areas, participants ranged in age from roughly 18 to 95 years. Original handling: Amplified reference gene primers provided the basis for estimating nucleated cell counts. The repertoire was sequenced with immunoSEQ multiplex PCR; TCRdb's copy has only in-frame clones and lacks some. The V and J calls and clone size come from that table; D and trimming were worked out from the DNA. The profile covers about 170,000 clones, with approximately 87% appearing a single time and 4.4% taken by the ten largest.

The source material was PBMCs or T cells enriched from blood (not recorded which). The chain recombines TRBV11-2 with TRBJ2-5; D is possibly TRBD1 (6 bases). This sequence originates from a woman in her fifties or sixties who had recovered from COVID-19. The CDR3 loop is CASSFLGGHQETQYF. The CDR3 coding sequence is TGTGCCAGCAGCTTTCTTGGGGGCCACCAAGAGACCCAGTACTTC.